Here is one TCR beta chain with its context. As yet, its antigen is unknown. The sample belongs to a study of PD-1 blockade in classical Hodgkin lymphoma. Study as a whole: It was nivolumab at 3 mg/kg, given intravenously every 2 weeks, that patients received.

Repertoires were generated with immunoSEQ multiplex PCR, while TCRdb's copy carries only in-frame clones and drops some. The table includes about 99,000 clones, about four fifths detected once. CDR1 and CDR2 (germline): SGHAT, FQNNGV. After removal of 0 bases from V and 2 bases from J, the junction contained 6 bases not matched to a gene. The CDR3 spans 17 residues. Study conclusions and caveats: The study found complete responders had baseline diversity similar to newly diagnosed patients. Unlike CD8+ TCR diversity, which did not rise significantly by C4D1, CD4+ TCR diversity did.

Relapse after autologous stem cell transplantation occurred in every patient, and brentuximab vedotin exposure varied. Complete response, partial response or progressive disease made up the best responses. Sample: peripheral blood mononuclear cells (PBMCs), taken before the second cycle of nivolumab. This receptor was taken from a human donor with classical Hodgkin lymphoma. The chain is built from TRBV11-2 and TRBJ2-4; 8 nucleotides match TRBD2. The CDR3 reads CASSLDRVAGPKNIQYF. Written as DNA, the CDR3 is TGTGCCAGCAGCTTAGATCGAGTAGCGGGACCCAAAAACATTCAGTACTTC.